A single sample gave rise to the 30 T cell receptor beta chains below, sequenced in a study of Graves' ophthalmopathy and Graves' hyperthyroidism. Amplification of the TCR beta CDR3 regions used RNA transcripts (as template). HTBI primers were used in a first-round RT-PCR, which preceded a second-round multiplex PCR. TCRdb re-analysed the multiplex PCR reads in MiXCR, keeping a single row per CDR3 protein. Of 680,000 or so distinct CDR3 sequences in the sample, approximately 21% were seen once. Sequencing used peripheral blood. The receptors derive from a woman aged 18-29 years with stable Graves' hyperthyroidism. Some clones in this sample may be carry-over from other donors' samples.

This clonotype was seen many times. The chain has TRBV7-6 and TRBJ1-1; TRBD1 matches 7 bases. The germline V gene encodes CDR1 SGHVS and CDR2 FNYEAQ. The CDR3 is 16 residues long. V lost 5 bases, J lost 3 bases, and 12 bases stayed unmatched. This CDR3 reads CASSLRTGQFHTEAFF. The CDR3 DNA follows: TGTGCCAGCAGCCTCAGGACGGGACAGTTTCACACTGAAGCTTTCTTT.

This chain connects TRBV11-1 to TRBJ2-7, with 9 bases identical to TRBD1. CDR3 length: 16 amino acids. Per germline, CDR1 SGHAT and CDR2 FQDESV (reference sequence). V gave up 3 bases and J gave up 0 bases; unmatched junction bases: 6. CDR3 residues: CASSFPGDRDSYEQYF. DNA for the CDR3: TGTGCCAGCAGCTTCCCCGGGGACAGGGACTCCTACGAGCAGTACTTC.

V is TRBV25-1 and J is TRBJ2-7, with no clear D. The CDR3 runs 13 residues. V was clipped by 4 bases and J by 6 bases, with 13 bases between them. From germline, CDR1 is MGHDK and CDR2 SYGVNS. The CDR3 nucleotides read TGTGCCAGCAGTGTGGCAGGCCCCTCCGAGCAGTACTTC. Protein: CASSVAGPSEQYF.

At least ten counts were recorded for this clonotype. This chain connects TRBV5-1 to TRBJ1-5, with D perhaps matching TRBD1 (5 bases). Germline assignment: CDR1 SGHRS and CDR2 YFSETQ. The length of the CDR3 is 17 residues. Trimming took 0 bases from V and 2 from J, leaving 15 bases between them. The CDR3, as DNA: TGCGCCAGCAGCTTGGAAGCGGTGGGGGTGGGCAATCAGCCCCAGCATTTT. This encodes CASSLEAVGVGNQPQHF.

V and J are TRBV12-5 and TRBJ1-2, with D hard to call. Germline V gene lookup returns CDR1 LGHNT and CDR2 FRNRAP. The CDR3 runs to 12 residues. V dropped 6 bases and J dropped 4 bases, with 9 bases sitting between them. The CDR3 here is CASGNSPYGYTF. The DNA for the CDR3 is TGTGCTAGTGGAAATTCCCCCTATGGCTACACCTTC.

This clonotype came up many times. V is TRBV27 and J is TRBJ2-7, with D perhaps TRBD2 (6 bases). This CDR3 spans 13 amino acids. Germline loops: CDR1 MNHEY, CDR2 SMNVEV (reference sequence). Deletions cut 8 bases from V and 12 bases from J, with 23 bases between. As DNA, the CDR3 is TGTGCCAGCTTCCCTCCCCCCCCGGGACTTGGGTACTTC. The encoded protein is CASFPPPPGLGYF.

This chain links TRBV7-3 with TRBJ2-2; 7 bases agree with TRBD2. Germline trimming cut 0 bases from V and 8 bases from J; bases unmatched to any gene: 6. The length of the CDR3 is 15 residues. The V gene's germline CDR1 is SGHTA and CDR2 FQGTGA. Here the CDR3 DNA reads TGTGCCAGCAGCTTAACGCTAGCGGCTGGTGGGGAGCTGTTTTTT. This codes for CASSLTLAAGGELFF.

This clonotype has more than one count but fewer than ten. V and J are TRBV29-1 and TRBJ1-2, with 7 bases aligning to TRBD1. The V gene's germline CDR1 is SQVTM and CDR2 ANQGSEA. This CDR3 contains 11 residues. J was trimmed by 6 bases and V by 7 bases; bases with no gene match: 5. CDR3 sequence reads: CSARQGNGYTF. CDR3 DNA: TGCAGCGCACGACAGGGAAATGGCTACACCTTC.

This clonotype was observed many times. A junction end diverges from the germline sequence, so it may reflect a read error. The chain employs TRBV18 and TRBJ1-2; 9 nucleotides line up with TRBD1. The CDR3 length is 16 residues. Germline V gene lookup returns CDR1 KGHSH and CDR2 LQKENI. CDR3 residues: CASSPQGALIHYGYTF. In nucleotides, the CDR3 is TGTGCCAGCTCCCCACAGGGGGCACTGATCCATTATGGCTACACCTTC.

This clonotype was counted ten times or more. This sequence joins TRBV30 and TRBJ1-1, with D unclear. Per the germline V gene, CDR1 is GTSNPN and CDR2 is SVGIG (reference sequence). The CDR3 runs to 14 residues. V shed 1 base and J shed 0 bases, with 9 bases lying between them. CDR3 nucleotides: TGTGCCTGGAGTGGATCGTTCATGAACACTGAAGCTTTCTTT. Translation: CAWSGSFMNTEAFF.

This clonotype was seen ten or more times. The chain uses TRBV11-2 and TRBJ1-1, with D perhaps TRBD1 (5 bases). The CDR3 has 16 residues. In germline, CDR1 is SGHAT, CDR2 FQNNGV. V shed 5 bases and J shed 0 bases, with 16 bases lying between them. The CDR3 nucleotides are TGTGCCAGCAGCCCCAGGGCGTACGGCATGAACACTGAAGCTTTCTTT. Translation: CASSPRAYGMNTEAFF.

With respect to this clonotype: A single base separates this from a much larger clone, so it may be a read error. The chain links TRBV2 to TRBJ2-7, with a possible D match to TRBD1 (5 bases). Germline V gene sequence: CDR1 SNHLY, CDR2 FYNNEI. This CDR3 contains 11 residues. Here the CDR3 DNA reads TGTGCCAGCAGGGACAACTACGAGCAGTGCTTC. It codes for CASRDNYEQCF.

This clonotype has only a few counts. The gene calls are TRBV6-5 and TRBJ1-6; TRBD1 matches 8 bases. The CDR3 runs to 20 residues. Per germline, CDR1 MNHEY and CDR2 SVGAGI. The V segment lost 2 bases and the J segment 0 bases; nucleotides outside the gene matches: 12. CDR3 in DNA: TGTGCCAGCAGTTACCGGAGAGTCGCAGGGGGCCGCTCCTATAATTCACCCCTCCACTTT. Translation gives CASSYRRVAGGRSYNSPLHF.

Ten or more counts support this clonotype. The rearrangement joins TRBV5-1 to TRBJ2-7; either TRBD1 or TRBD2 may supply D (5 bases each). CDR1 is SGHRS and CDR2 is YFSETQ in the germline V gene. The CDR3 loop spans 17 amino acids. Trimming took off 0 bases at V and 3 bases at J, with 19 bases between the two ends. The CDR3 DNA reads TGCGCCAGCAGCTTGGGAATCATAGCCGGGGCGGTCTACGAGCAGTACTTC. Its protein is CASSLGIIAGAVYEQYF. The full variable domain, rest sourced from reference TRBV5-1 and TRBJ2-7, is KAGVTQTPRYLIKTRGQQVTLSCSPISGHRSVSWYQQTPGQGLQFLFEYFSETQRNKGNFPGRFSGRQFSNSRSEMNVSTLELGDSALYLCASSLGIIAGAVYEQYFGPGTRLTVT.

At least ten counts were recorded for this clonotype. This chain joins TRBV20-1 and TRBJ2-7, with TRBD1 as a possible D gene (5 bases). The CDR3 has 15 amino acids. Trimming removed 3 bases from V and 2 bases from J, with 17 bases in between. In germline, CDR1 is DFQATT, CDR2 SNEGSKA (reference sequence). The CDR3: CSARDGHQRPYEQYF. The DNA of the CDR3 is TGCAGTGCTAGGGACGGACATCAGAGGCCCTACGAGCAGTACTTC.

V gene TRBV6-1 combines with J gene TRBJ1-3; 9 bases are shared with TRBD1. CDR1 MNHNS and CDR2 SASEGT come from the germline V gene. The V gene end was trimmed by 6 bases and the J gene end by 0 bases; junction bases not matched to a gene: 6. The CDR3 contains 16 residues. This CDR3 reads CASSWTGASSGNTIYF. CDR3 in DNA: TGTGCCAGCAGCTGGACAGGGGCTAGCTCTGGAAACACCATATATTTT.

This clonotype appeared many times. This chain uses TRBV15 with TRBJ2-5; 10 bases align to TRBD2. CDR3 length: 15 residues. Unmatched junction bases numbered 4, after V lost 1 base and J lost 5 bases. The germline V gene encodes CDR1 LNHNV and CDR2 YYDKDF (reference sequence). Here the CDR3 reads CATSRAAGGQETQYF. CDR3 DNA sequence: TGTGCCACCAGCAGAGCAGCGGGGGGGCAGGAGACCCAGTACTTC.

This clonotype showed up many times. J is TRBJ2-4 and V is TRBV2; 13 nucleotides align to TRBD2. CDR1 and CDR2 (germline): SNHLY, FYNNEI. Germline trimming cut 3 bases from V and 1 base from J; bases unmatched to any gene: 3. The CDR3 covers 17 residues. CDR3 sequence reads: CASSDLGLAGAKNIQYF. The CDR3 coding sequence is TGTGCCAGCAGTGACCTGGGACTAGCGGGGGCCAAAAACATTCAGTACTTC.

This clonotype was counted at least ten times. The rearrangement uses TRBV12-5 and TRBJ2-5; either TRBD1 or TRBD2 may fit D (5 bases each). This CDR3 region has 17 residues. The V gene lost 0 bases and the J gene lost 7 bases, with 21 bases spanning the gap. Germline V gene data show CDR1 as LGHNT and CDR2 as FRNRAP. CDR3 loop: CASGLVPHEGQFGTQYF. DNA of the CDR3: TGTGCTAGTGGTTTGGTACCCCACGAGGGGCAGTTCGGGACCCAGTACTTC.

V is TRBV13 and J is TRBJ1-1, with D possibly matching TRBD1 (5 bases). Germline V gene data show CDR1 as PRHDT and CDR2 as FYEKMQ (reference sequence). The germline V and J ends were trimmed by 5 bases and 8 bases, with 12 bases remaining between them. CDR3 length equals 12 residues. The CDR3 DNA follows: TGTGCCAGCAGCCTCCGACAGCCAGAAGCTTTCTTT. It encodes CASSLRQPEAFF. Looking up the rest from reference TRBV13 and TRBJ1-1 gives the full variable domain: AAGVIQSPRHLIKEKRETATLKCYPIPRHDTVYWYQQGPGQDPQFLISFYEKMQSDKGSIPDRFSAQQFSDYHSELNMSSLELGDSALYFCASSLRQPEAFFGQGTRLTVV.

This sequence joins TRBV28 and TRBJ1-1, with a tentative D call TRBD1 (5 bases). The CDR3 has 16 amino acids. Per the germline V gene, CDR1 is MDHEN and CDR2 is SYDVKM. Deletions cut 5 bases from V and 4 bases from J, with 20 bases between. CDR3 protein: CASSLPGRDLVTEAFF. DNA of the CDR3: TGTGCCAGCAGTCTACCGGGACGGGACTTAGTCACTGAAGCTTTCTTT.

This clonotype was seen at least ten times. This chain joins TRBV5-1 and TRBJ2-2; D uncertain. V lost 4 bases to trimming and J lost 0 bases, with 7 bases between them. This CDR3 is built from 14 residues. From germline, CDR1 is SGHRS and CDR2 YFSETQ. The CDR3 DNA follows: TGCGCCAGCAGCCCTAGTGCGAACACCGGGGAGCTGTTTTTT. Residues: CASSPSANTGELFF.

The chain links TRBV12-5 to TRBJ1-2; D not resolved. With 4 bases removed from V and 6 bases from J, the gap between germline ends came to 9 bases. The V gene's germline CDR1 is LGHNT and CDR2 FRNRAP. This CDR3 is built from 12 residues. CDR3 in DNA: TGTGCTAGTGGTTCCGGGTGGGATGGCTACACCTTC. Amino acids: CASGSGWDGYTF.

This clonotype was seen many times. The chain couples TRBV12-3 or TRBV12-4 to TRBJ1-2, with 7 bases aligning to TRBD1. The junction had 4 bases not matched to a gene; V was cut back by 2 bases and J by 1 base. The CDR3 consists of 15 residues. CDR3 coding DNA: TGTGCCAGCAGTTTAAACGACAGGGTTAACTATGGCTACACCTTC. Amino acids: CASSLNDRVNYGYTF.

This clonotype was detected ten times or more. A read error may be the cause here, since a much bigger clone is one base away. The V call is TRBV12-3 or TRBV12-4, the J call TRBJ1-2; D unresolved. Trimming removed 2 bases at V and 2 bases at J, with 6 bases between. The CDR3 loop spans 13 amino acids. This CDR3 is CASSLRRNYGYTF. CDR3 bases: TGTGCCAGCAGTTTACGACGGAACTATGGCTACACCTTC.

This clonotype was seen many times. The J gene is TRBJ2-2, the V gene TRBV12-3 or TRBV12-4; no clear D. V was cut by 3 bases and J by 5 bases, with 7 bases left in between. The CDR3 extends over 13 amino acids. CDR3 nucleotide sequence: TGTGCCAGCAGTTTGACCCTGACCGGGGAGCTGTTTTTT. Its translation is CASSLTLTGELFF.

At least ten counts were recorded for this clonotype. The chain uses TRBV7-2 and TRBJ1-6; the D is unclear. This CDR3 spans 15 amino acids. CDR1 and CDR2 from the germline V gene are SGHTA and FQGNSA. V was pared by 5 bases and J by 0 bases, with 8 bases between. DNA for the CDR3: TGTGCCAGCAGCATGGACCTCTCCTATAATTCACCCCTCCACTTT. Protein: CASSMDLSYNSPLHF.

This clonotype came up a few times. This chain joins TRBV20-1 and TRBJ1-5; TRBD1 is a possible D gene (5 bases). Looked up from germline, CDR1 is DFQATT and CDR2 is SNEGSKA (reference sequence). This CDR3 spans 13 amino acids. Trimming stripped 6 bases from V and 3 bases from J, with 12 bases between. In nucleotides, the CDR3 is TGCAGTGCCAACCAGGGTACCAATCAGCCCCAGCATTTT. Amino acids: CSANQGTNQPQHF.

This clonotype was observed a handful of times. The chain carries TRBV27 and TRBJ2-7; no reliable D call. CDR3 length: 13 residues. Trimming took 5 bases from V and 4 from J, leaving 12 bases between them. From germline, CDR1 is MNHEY and CDR2 SMNVEV (reference sequence). DNA of the CDR3: TGTGCCAGCAGTCCCAGGCCGGATTACGAGCAGTACTTC. Amino acids: CASSPRPDYEQYF.

This clonotype was detected ten times or more. The gene calls are TRBV20-1 and TRBJ2-7, with D perhaps matching TRBD1 (5 bases). Between the trimmed V and J ends, which lost 3 bases and 3 bases, there was a span of 15 bases. CDR1 DFQATT and CDR2 SNEGSKA come from the germline V gene (reference sequence). The CDR3 extends over 14 amino acids. CDR3 nucleotide sequence: TGCAGTGCTAGCGACCCAACAGGTCTCTACGAGCAGTACTTC. It encodes CSASDPTGLYEQYF.